The 9 T cell receptor beta chains below all came from one sample that was sequenced in a study of blood T cell repertoires in COVID-19. Data came from immunoSEQ multiplex PCR; TCRdb stores just in-frame clones and leaves some out. The data show approximately 250,000 clones, about 83% seen once. Sequencing was done on a sample of peripheral blood. These TCRs come from a woman of 80 years or more with COVID-19, enrolled during active disease.

The gene calls are TRBV5-1 and TRBJ2-2, with 9 bases lining up with TRBD1. V gave up 2 bases and J gave up 0 bases; unmatched junction bases: 2. The CDR3 contains 16 residues. Per germline, CDR1 SGHRS and CDR2 YFSETQ. CDR3 DNA sequence: TGCGCCAGCAGCTTCGGGGACAGGGCGAACACCGGGGAGCTGTTTTTT. Translated: CASSFGDRANTGELFF.

This chain links TRBV4-1 with TRBJ2-5; 8 bases match TRBD2. The junction had 8 bases not matched to a gene; V was cut back by 0 bases and J by 5 bases. The CDR3 runs 16 residues. Germline values: CDR1 MGHRA, CDR2 YSYEKL. The DNA of the CDR3 is TGCGCCAGCAGCCAAGACGTCGCCGGGGGGGCCGAGACCCAGTACTTC. It yields the protein CASSQDVAGGAETQYF.

V is TRBV5-1 and J is TRBJ2-3; TRBD2 matches 9 bases. CDR3 length: 16 residues. V shed 4 bases, J shed 0 bases, and the junction held 6 bases outside the gene matches. Germline assignment: CDR1 SGHRS and CDR2 YFSETQ. The CDR3, as DNA: TGCGCCAGCAGCCTAAGACTAGCGGCTAGCACAGATACGCAGTATTTT. Translating gives CASSLRLAASTDTQYF.

The CDR3 DNA sequence: TGTGCCAGCGGGAGGACCACCGGGGAGCTGTTTTTT. Amino acid sequence: CASGRTTGELFF. The chain employs TRBV12-3 or TRBV12-4 and TRBJ2-2; TRBD2 is a possible D gene (6 bases). V was cut by 8 bases and J by 4 bases, with 8 bases left in between. This CDR3 has 12 amino acids.

V is TRBV6-6 and J is TRBJ1-6; TRBD1 matches at 7 bases. The CDR3 spans 16 residues. J was trimmed by 9 bases and V by 0 bases; bases with no gene match: 8. CDR1 is MNHNY, CDR2 SVGAGI, per germline (reference sequence). This CDR3 reads CASSYSMAGGGSPLHF. The CDR3 DNA sequence: TGTGCCAGCAGTTACTCGATGGCAGGGGGAGGTTCACCCCTCCACTTT.

The V gene is TRBV9, the J gene TRBJ1-6, with D perhaps matching TRBD1 (6 bases). This CDR3 is built from 13 residues. V was clipped by 6 bases and J by 5 bases, with 9 bases between them. Per germline, CDR1 SGDLS and CDR2 YYNGEE. The CDR3 sequence: CASNRDNNSPLHF. The CDR3 DNA is TGTGCCAGCAACAGGGATAATAATTCACCCCTCCACTTT.

This clone was counted once. V gene TRBV19 combines with J gene TRBJ1-4; no clear D. This CDR3 contains 14 residues. V was trimmed by 0 bases and J by 8 bases, leaving 10 bases between them. Germline assignment: CDR1 LNHDA and CDR2 SQIVND (reference sequence). In DNA form, the CDR3 reads TGTGCCAGTAGTATAGAAGGCGGTAGAGAAAAACTGTTTTTT. Protein product: CASSIEGGREKLFF.

In DNA form, the CDR3 reads TGTGCCAGCAGTGACAGGGGACGTAGCCGGGGGGGGCCTCCCAAAAACATTCAGTACTTC. Translating it yields CASSDRGRSRGGPPKNIQYF. The chain is built from TRBV6-4 and TRBJ2-4; TRBD2 matches 8 bases. Germline values: CDR1 MRHNA, CDR2 SNTAGT. The V and J ends lost 2 bases and 2 bases, in that order; junction bases with no gene match: 17. This CDR3 spans 20 amino acids.

The chain carries TRBV5-5 and TRBJ1-2; 10 bases are a match to TRBD1. Losses at the gene ends were 4 bases for V and 7 bases for J; bases not matched to a gene: 7. The CDR3 consists of 14 residues. In germline, CDR1 is SGHKS, CDR2 YYEKEE (reference sequence). CDR3: CASSPGDRGGGYTF. CDR3 DNA sequence: TGTGCCAGCAGCCCAGGGGACAGGGGCGGTGGCTACACCTTC.